Given below is one TCR beta chain in context. What it binds is unknown. Everyone who donated was a healthy bone marrow donor. From germline, CDR1 is SGHTA and CDR2 FQGTGA. The V gene lost 5 bases and the J gene lost 5 bases, with 12 bases spanning the gap. CDR3 length: 13 residues. This sample stems from a study of cytomegalovirus exposure and HLA in healthy donors. General observations from the study: Cytomegalovirus-associated TCR beta chains were listed, numbering 150 to 200. Certain indistinguishable V segments, among them TRBV6-2 and TRBV6-3, were excluded.

PCR amplification relied on 60 Vbeta primers (plus 13 Jbeta primers). Some clones are missing from TCRdb's copy, which holds only in-frame ones; the method was immunoSEQ multiplex PCR. The sample consists of some 70,000 clones, around 85% of them appearing once. The V gene is TRBV7-3, the J gene TRBJ1-1; a possible D gene is TRBD1 (6 bases). The sample consisted of PBMCs. This clonotype was sampled from a woman between 45 and 65 years old in good health and CMV-seronegative. CDR3: CASSNTGRTEAFF. The CDR3 coding sequence is TGTGCCAGCAGCAATACAGGGCGAACTGAAGCTTTCTTT.